Shown below are 5 T cell receptor beta chains from a single sample sequenced in a study of OX40 agonist ivuxolimab in advanced cancers. Profiling relied on immunoSEQ multiplex PCR, and the TCRdb table lists in-frame clones only, not all of them. Among about 69,000 clones listed, over 60% were seen once. Specimen: CD4+ or CD8+ T cells sorted from blood, collected in a trial of the OX40 agonist ivuxolimab. The source of these receptors is an adult with an advanced solid tumor such as melanoma, head and neck, liver or kidney cancer.

The gene calls are TRBV7-7 and TRBJ2-3; 9 bases fit TRBD1. There are 14 residues in the CDR3. Germline assignment: CDR1 SSHAT and CDR2 FNYEAQ (reference sequence). V shed 3 bases, J shed 6 bases, and the junction held 4 bases outside the gene matches. CDR3 sequence (DNA): TGTGCCAGCAGCTTGGGGACAGGGTTGGATACGCAGTATTTT. It encodes CASSLGTGLDTQYF.

This clone was detected only a few times. The J gene is TRBJ1-5, the V gene TRBV19; TRBD1 is a possible D gene (6 bases). The germline V gene has CDR1 LNHDA and CDR2 SQIVND (reference sequence). V was shortened by 5 bases and J by 2 bases, with 10 bases between the two germline ends. CDR3 length: 14 amino acids. CDR3 nucleotide sequence: TGTGCCAGTAGTGAGGGGGGTCGCAATCAGCCCCAGCATTTT. Its translation is CASSEGGRNQPQHF.

This clone was detected once. The J gene is TRBJ2-3, the V gene TRBV5-1, with D unresolved. In germline, CDR1 is SGHRS, CDR2 YFSETQ. The CDR3 has 12 amino acids. V lost 0 bases and J 7 bases, leaving 6 bases between the germline ends. Here the CDR3 reads CASSLGQNTQYF. DNA for the CDR3: TGCGCCAGCAGCTTGGGGCAGAATACGCAGTATTTT.

This clone has more than one count but fewer than ten. The chain carries TRBV27 and TRBJ2-7, with 9 positions matching TRBD2. The CDR3 has 18 amino acids. The germline CDR1 and CDR2 sequences are MNHEY and SMNVEV (reference sequence). The trim removed 4 bases at V and 3 bases at J, leaving 16 bases unmatched. The CDR3 reads CASSSGEASGNGFYEQYF. In DNA, the CDR3 is TGTGCCAGCAGTTCGGGTGAGGCTAGCGGGAATGGATTCTACGAGCAGTACTTC.

J is TRBJ2-3 and V is TRBV18; D gene uncertain. This CDR3 comprises 17 residues. Trimming removed 2 bases from V and 3 bases from J, with 18 bases in between. Germline CDR1 reads KGHSH; CDR2 reads LQKENI. The CDR3 loop is CASSPFGSQGLTDTQYF. CDR3 nucleotides: TGTGCCAGCTCACCATTCGGATCCCAAGGTCTGACAGATACGCAGTATTTT. Looking up the rest from reference TRBV18 and TRBJ2-3 gives the full variable domain: NAGVMQNPRHLVRRRGQEARLRCSPMKGHSHVYWYRQLPEEGLKFMVYLQKENIIDESGMPKERFSAEFPKEGPSILRIQQVVRGDSAAYFCASSPFGSQGLTDTQYFGPGTRLTVL.